This TCR beta chain was captured in a study of cytomegalovirus exposure and HLA in healthy donors. The overall study: Unique TCR beta sequences numbering about 100 million came from about 179 million T cells in an earlier analysis.

The study ran its PCR with 60 Vbeta and 13 Jbeta primers. Per the authors' pipeline: Roughly 10 million shared chains were among some 75 million unique TCR beta chains counted in a later analysis. Only in-frame clones appear in the TCRdb table, and some are missing; sequencing was by immunoSEQ multiplex PCR. The DNA was the basis for D and trimming; V, J and clone size are from that table. The table has about 190,000 clones, 65% to 85% seen once. Overall study findings and caveats: Sequencing likely produced, as an artifact, a cluster of highly shared sequence variants. From TCR beta sequences, most subjects' HLA-A and HLA-B alleles were reportedly predicted accurately.

Comments on this clone: What it binds is not known.

CDR3 length equals 13 residues. Germline CDR1 reads MGHDK; CDR2 reads SYGVNS. Trimming removed 6 bases from V and 5 bases from J; junction bases left unmatched: 1. Source material: PBMCs. The chain uses TRBV25-1 and TRBJ1-5; 10 nucleotides line up with TRBD1. The sequence was obtained from a man aged 40-49 years in good health and CMV-seropositive. The CDR3 DNA sequence: TGTGCCAGCAGCGGACAGGGGGATCAGCCCCAGCATTTT. Its protein product is CASSGQGDQPQHF.